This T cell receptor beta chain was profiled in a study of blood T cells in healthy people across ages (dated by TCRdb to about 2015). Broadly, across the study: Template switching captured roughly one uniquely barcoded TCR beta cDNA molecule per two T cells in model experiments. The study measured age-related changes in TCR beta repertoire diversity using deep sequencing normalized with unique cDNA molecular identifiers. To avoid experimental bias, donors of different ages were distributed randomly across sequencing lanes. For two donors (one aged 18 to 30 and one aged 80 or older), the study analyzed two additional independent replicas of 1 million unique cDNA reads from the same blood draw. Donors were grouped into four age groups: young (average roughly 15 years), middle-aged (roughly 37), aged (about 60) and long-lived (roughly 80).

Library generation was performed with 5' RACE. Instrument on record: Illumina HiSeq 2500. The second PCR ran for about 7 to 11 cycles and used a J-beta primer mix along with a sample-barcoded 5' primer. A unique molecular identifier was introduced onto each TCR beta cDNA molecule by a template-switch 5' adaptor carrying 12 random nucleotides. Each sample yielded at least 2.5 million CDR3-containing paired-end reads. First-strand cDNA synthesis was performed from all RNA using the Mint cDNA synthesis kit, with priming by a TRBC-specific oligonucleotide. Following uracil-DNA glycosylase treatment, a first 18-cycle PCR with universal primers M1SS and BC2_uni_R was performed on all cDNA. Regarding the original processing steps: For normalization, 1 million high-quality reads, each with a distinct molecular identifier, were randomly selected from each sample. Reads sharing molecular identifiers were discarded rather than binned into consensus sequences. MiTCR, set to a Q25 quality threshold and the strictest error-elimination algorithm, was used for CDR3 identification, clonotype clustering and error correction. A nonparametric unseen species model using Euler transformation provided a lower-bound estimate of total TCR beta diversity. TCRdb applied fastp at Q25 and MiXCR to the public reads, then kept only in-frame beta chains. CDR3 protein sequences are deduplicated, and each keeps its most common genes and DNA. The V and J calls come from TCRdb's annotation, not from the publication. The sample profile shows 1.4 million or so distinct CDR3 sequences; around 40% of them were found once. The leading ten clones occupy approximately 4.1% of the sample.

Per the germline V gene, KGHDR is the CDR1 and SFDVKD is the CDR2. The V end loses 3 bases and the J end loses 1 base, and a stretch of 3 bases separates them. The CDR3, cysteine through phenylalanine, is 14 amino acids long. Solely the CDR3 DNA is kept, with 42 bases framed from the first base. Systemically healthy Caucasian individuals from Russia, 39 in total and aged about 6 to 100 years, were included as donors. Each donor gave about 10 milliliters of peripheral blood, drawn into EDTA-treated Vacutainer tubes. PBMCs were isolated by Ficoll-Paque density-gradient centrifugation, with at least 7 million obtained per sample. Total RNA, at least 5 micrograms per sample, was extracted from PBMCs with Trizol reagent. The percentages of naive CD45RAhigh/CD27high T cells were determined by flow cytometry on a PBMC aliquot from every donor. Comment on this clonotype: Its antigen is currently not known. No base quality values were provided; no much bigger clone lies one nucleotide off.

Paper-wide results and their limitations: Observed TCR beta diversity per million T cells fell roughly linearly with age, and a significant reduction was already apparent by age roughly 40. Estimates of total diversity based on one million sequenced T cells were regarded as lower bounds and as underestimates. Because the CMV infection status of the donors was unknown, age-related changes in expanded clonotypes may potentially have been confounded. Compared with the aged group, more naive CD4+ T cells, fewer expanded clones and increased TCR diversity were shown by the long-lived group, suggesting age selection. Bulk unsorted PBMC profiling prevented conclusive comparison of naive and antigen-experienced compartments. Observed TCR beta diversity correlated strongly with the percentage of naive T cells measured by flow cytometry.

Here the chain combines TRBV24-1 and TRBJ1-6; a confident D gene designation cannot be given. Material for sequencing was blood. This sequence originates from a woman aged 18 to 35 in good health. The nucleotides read TGTGCCACCAGTGATCTATCCTATAATTCACCCCTCCACTTT. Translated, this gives CATSDLSYNSPLHF.